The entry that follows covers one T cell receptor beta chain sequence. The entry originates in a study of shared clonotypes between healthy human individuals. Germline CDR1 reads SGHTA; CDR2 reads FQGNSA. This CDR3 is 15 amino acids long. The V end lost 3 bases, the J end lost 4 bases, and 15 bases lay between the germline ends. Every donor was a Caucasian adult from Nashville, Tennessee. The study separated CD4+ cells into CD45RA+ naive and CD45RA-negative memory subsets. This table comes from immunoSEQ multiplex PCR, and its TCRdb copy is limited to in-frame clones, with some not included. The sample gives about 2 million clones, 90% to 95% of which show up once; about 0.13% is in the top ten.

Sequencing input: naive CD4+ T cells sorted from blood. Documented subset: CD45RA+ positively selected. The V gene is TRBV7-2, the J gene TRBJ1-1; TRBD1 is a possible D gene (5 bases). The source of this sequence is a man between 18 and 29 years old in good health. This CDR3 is CASSLGPPGSTEAFF. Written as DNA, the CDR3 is TGTGCCAGCAGCTTGGGGCCGCCTGGAAGCACTGAAGCTTTCTTT.